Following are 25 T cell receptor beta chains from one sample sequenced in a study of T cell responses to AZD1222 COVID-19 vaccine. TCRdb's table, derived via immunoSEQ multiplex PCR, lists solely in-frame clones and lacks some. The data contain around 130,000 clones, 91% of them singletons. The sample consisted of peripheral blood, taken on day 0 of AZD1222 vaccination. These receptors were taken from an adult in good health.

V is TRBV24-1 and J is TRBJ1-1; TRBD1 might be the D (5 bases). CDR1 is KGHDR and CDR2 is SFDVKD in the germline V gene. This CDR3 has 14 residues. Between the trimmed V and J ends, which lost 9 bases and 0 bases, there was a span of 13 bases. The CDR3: CATQHHRLNTEAFF. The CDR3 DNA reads TGTGCCACCCAACACCACAGGTTGAACACTGAAGCTTTCTTT.

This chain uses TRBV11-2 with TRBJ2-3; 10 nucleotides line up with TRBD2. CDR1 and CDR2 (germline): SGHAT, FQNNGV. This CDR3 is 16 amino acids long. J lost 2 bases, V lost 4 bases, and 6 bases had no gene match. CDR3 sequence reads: CASSSPTSGYTDTQYF. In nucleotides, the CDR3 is TGTGCCAGCAGCTCACCGACTAGCGGGTACACAGATACGCAGTATTTT.

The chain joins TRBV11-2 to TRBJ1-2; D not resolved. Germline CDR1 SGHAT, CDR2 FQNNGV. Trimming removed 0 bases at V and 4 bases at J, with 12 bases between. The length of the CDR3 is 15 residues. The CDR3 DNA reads TGTGCCAGCAGCTTAGACAACCGAGGGCCCTATGGCTACACCTTC. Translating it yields CASSLDNRGPYGYTF. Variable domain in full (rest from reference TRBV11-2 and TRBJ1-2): EAGVAQSPRYKIIEKRQSVAFWCNPISGHATLYWYQQILGQGPKLLIQFQNNGVVDDSQLPKDRFSAERLKGVDSTLKIQPAKLEDSAVYLCASSLDNRGPYGYTFGSGTRLTVV.

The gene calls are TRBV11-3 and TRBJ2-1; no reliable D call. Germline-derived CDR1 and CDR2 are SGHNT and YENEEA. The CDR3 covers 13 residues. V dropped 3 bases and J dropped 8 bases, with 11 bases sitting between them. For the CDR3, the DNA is TGTGCCAGCAGCTTTGCAGGTAGGGATGAGCAGTTCTTC. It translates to CASSFAGRDEQFF.

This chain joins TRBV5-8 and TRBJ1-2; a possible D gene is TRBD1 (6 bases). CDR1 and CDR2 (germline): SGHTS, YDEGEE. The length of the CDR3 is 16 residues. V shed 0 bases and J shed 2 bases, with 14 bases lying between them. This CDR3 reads CASSLGSGGPNYGYTF. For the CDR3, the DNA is TGTGCCAGCAGCTTGGGGTCGGGGGGCCCAAACTATGGCTACACCTTC.

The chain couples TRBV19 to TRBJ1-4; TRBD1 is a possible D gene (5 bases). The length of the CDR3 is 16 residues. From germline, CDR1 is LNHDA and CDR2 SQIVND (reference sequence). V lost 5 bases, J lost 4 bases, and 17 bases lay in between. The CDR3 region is CASSGGPGGFNEKLFF. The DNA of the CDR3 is TGTGCCAGTAGTGGGGGACCTGGGGGTTTTAATGAAAAACTGTTTTTT.

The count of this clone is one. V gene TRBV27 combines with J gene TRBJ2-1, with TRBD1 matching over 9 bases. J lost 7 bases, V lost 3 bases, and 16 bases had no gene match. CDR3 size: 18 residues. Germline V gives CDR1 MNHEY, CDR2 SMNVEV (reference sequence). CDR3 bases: TGTGCCAGCAGTTTCTTTTTCGGTGACAGGGGGGATGGAAATGAGCAGTTCTTC. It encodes CASSFFFGDRGDGNEQFF.

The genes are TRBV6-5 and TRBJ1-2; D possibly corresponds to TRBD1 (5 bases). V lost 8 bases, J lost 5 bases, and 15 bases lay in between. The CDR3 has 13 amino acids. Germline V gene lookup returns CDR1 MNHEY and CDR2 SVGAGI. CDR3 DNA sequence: TGTGCCAGCGGCCGTGCGGGGCTGTATGGCTACACCTTC. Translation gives CASGRAGLYGYTF.

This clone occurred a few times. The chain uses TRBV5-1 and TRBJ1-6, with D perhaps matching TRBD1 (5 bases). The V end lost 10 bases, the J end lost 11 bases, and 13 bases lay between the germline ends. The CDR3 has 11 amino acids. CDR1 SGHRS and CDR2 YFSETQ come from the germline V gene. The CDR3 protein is CAGFGGPPLHF. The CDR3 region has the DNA TGCGCCGGCTTTGGGGGTCCACCCCTCCACTTT.

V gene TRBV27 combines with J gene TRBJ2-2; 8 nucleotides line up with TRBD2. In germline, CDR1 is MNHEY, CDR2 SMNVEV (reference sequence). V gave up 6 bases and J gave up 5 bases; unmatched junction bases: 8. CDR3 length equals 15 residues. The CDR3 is CASSRGGRGTGELFF. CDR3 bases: TGTGCCAGCAGCCGCGGGGGGCGGGGGACCGGGGAGCTGTTTTTT.

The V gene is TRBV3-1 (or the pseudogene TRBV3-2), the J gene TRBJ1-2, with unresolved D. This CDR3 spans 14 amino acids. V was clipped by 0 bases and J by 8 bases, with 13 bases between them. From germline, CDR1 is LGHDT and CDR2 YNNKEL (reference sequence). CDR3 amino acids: CASSQDKGSGGYTF. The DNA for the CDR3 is TGTGCCAGCAGCCAAGATAAAGGGTCCGGGGGCTACACCTTC.

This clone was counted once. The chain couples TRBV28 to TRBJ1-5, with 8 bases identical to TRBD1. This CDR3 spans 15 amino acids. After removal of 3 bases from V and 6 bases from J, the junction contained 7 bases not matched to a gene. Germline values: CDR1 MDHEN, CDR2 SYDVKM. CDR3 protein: CASSFPTGVVQPQHF. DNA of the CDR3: TGTGCCAGCAGTTTCCCGACAGGGGTAGTTCAGCCCCAGCATTTT.

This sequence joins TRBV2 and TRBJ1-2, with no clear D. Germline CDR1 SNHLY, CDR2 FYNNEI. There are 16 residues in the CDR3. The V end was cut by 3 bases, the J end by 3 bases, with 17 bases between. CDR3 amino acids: CASSDWATLGDYGYTF. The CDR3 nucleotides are TGTGCCAGCAGTGACTGGGCCACACTTGGGGACTATGGCTACACCTTC.

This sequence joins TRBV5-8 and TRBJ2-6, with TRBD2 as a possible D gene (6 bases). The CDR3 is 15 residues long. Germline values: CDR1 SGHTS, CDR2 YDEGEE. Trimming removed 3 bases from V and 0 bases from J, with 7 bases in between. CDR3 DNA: TGTGCCAGCAGCTGGAGGGTCTCTGGGGCCAACGTCCTGACTTTC. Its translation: CASSWRVSGANVLTF.

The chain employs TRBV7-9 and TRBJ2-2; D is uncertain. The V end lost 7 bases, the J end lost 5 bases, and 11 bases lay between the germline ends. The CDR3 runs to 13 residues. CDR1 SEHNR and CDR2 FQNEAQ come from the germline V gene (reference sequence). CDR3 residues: CASTLRPTGELFF. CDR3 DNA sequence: TGTGCCAGCACCCTAAGGCCTACCGGGGAGCTGTTTTTT.

CDR3 sequence reads: CASSRGQGQTEAFF. The CDR3, as DNA: TGTGCCAGCAGCCGGGGACAGGGGCAAACTGAAGCTTTCTTT. This sequence joins TRBV6-8 and TRBJ1-1, with 10 bases matching TRBD1. Trimming cost V 6 bases and J 5 bases; bases outside gene matches: 6. The CDR3 totals 14 residues. Germline V gene sequence: CDR1 MNHGY, CDR2 SAAAGT.

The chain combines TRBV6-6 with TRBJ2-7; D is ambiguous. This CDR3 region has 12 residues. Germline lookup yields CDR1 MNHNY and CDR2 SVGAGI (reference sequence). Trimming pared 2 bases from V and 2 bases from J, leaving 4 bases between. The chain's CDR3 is CASSYPAYEQYF. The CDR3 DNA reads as TGTGCCAGCAGTTACCCCGCCTACGAGCAGTACTTC.

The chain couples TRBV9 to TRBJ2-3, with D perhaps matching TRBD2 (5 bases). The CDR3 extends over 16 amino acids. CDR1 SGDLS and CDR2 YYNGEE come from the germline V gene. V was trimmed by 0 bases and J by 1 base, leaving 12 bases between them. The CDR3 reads CASSVGISAGTDTQYF. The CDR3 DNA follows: TGTGCCAGCAGCGTAGGAATTTCAGCGGGCACAGATACGCAGTATTTT. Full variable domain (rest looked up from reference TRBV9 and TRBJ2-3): DSGVTQTPKHLITATGQRVTLRCSPRSGDLSVYWYQQSLDQGLQFLIQYYNGEERAKGNILERFSAQQFPDLHSELNLSSLELGDSALYFCASSVGISAGTDTQYFGPGTRLTVL.

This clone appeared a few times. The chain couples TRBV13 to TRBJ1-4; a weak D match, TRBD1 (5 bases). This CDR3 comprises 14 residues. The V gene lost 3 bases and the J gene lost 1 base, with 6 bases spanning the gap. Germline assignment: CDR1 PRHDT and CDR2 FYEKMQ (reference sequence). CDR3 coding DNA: TGTGCCAGCAGCTTTGGGGGAACTAATGAAAAACTGTTTTTT. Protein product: CASSFGGTNEKLFF.

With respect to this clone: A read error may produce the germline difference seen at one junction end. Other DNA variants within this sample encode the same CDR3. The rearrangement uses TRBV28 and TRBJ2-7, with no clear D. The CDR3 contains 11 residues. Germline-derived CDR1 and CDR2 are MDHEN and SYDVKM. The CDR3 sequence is CASSLLYEQYF. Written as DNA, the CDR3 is TGTGCCAGTAGTTTACTTTACGAGCAGTACTTC.

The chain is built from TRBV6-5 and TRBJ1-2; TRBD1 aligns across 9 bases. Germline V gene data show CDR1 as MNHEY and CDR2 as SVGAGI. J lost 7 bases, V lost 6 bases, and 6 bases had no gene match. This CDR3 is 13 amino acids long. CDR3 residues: CASSFDRGAGYTF. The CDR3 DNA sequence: TGTGCCAGCAGCTTCGACAGGGGGGCTGGCTACACCTTC.

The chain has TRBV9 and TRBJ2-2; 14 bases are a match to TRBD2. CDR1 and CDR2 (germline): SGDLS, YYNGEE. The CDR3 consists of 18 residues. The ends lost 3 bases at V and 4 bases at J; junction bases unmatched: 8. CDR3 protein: CASSAAPGLAGGTGELFF. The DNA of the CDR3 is TGTGCCAGCAGCGCCGCCCCTGGACTAGCGGGAGGCACCGGGGAGCTGTTTTTT.

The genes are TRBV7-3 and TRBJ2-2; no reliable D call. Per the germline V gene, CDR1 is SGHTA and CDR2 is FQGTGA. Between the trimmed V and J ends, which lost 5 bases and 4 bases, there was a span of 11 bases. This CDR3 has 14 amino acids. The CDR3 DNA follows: TGTGCCAGCAGCAAGGACCTAAGCACCGGGGAGCTGTTTTTT. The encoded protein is CASSKDLSTGELFF. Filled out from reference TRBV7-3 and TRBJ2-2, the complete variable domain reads GAGVSQTPSNKVTEKGKYVELRCDPISGHTALYWYRQSLGQGPEFLIYFQGTGAADDSGLPNDRFFAVRPEGSVSTLKIQRTERGDSAVYLCASSKDLSTGELFFGEGSRLTVL.

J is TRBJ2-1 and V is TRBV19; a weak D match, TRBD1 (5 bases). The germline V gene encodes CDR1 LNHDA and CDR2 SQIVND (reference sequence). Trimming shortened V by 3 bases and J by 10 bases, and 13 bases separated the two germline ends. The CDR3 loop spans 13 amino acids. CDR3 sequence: CASSIGDPGEQFF. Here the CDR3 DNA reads TGTGCCAGTAGTATTGGCGACCCAGGGGAGCAGTTCTTC. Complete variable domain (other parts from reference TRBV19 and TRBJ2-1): DGGITQSPKYLFRKEGQNVTLSCEQNLNHDAMYWYRQDPGQGLRLIYYSQIVNDFQKGDIAEGYSVSREKKESFPLTVTSAQKNPTAFYLCASSIGDPGEQFFGPGTRLTVL.

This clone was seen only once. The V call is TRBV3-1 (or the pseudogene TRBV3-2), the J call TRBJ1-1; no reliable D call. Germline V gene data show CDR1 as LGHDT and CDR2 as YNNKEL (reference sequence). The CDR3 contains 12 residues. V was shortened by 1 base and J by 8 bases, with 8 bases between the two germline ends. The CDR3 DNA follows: TGTGCCAGCAGCCAAGGGGCCAGGGAAGCTTTCTTT. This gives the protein CASSQGAREAFF.